The 15 T cell receptor beta chains below all came from one sample that was sequenced in a study of cytomegalovirus exposure and HLA in healthy donors. With 60 Vbeta and 13 Jbeta primers, the PCR was carried out. Profiling relied on immunoSEQ multiplex PCR, and the TCRdb table lists in-frame clones only, not all of them. The sample yields around 150,000 clones, 88% seen once. The material sequenced was PBMCs. The source of these receptors is a woman in her forties in good health and CMV-seronegative.

This sequence joins TRBV5-1 and TRBJ1-5; possible D gene TRBD1, 6 bases. CDR3 size: 15 residues. V lost 0 bases, J lost 6 bases, and 13 bases lay in between. Germline-derived CDR1 and CDR2 are SGHRS and YFSETQ. The CDR3 sequence is CASSLAGGNGQPQHF. CDR3 DNA: TGCGCCAGCAGCTTGGCGGGGGGCAACGGTCAGCCCCAGCATTTT.

The gene calls are TRBV19 and TRBJ1-2, with 7 bases fitting TRBD1. Unmatched junction bases numbered 6, after V lost 0 bases and J lost 5 bases. CDR3 size: 15 residues. Germline-derived CDR1 and CDR2 are LNHDA and SQIVND (reference sequence). The CDR3 nucleotides are TGTGCCAGTAGTATAGACCAGGGGGTTCGGTATGGCTACACCTTC. This encodes CASSIDQGVRYGYTF.

In this sample, this clone turned up once. This rearrangement joins TRBV10-3 to TRBJ2-1; a weak D match, TRBD2 (6 bases). V lost 4 bases and J lost 7, with 20 bases in between. The V gene's germline CDR1 is ENHRY and CDR2 SYGVKD. CDR3 size: 16 residues. Written as DNA, the CDR3 is TGTGCCATCAGTGCCTGGCCCGGAACGGGAGAGAATGAGCAGTTCTTC. Its protein is CAISAWPGTGENEQFF.

The chain joins TRBV19 to TRBJ2-1; D remains ambiguous. The V end was cut by 9 bases, the J end by 9 bases, with 15 bases between. This CDR3 contains 12 residues. Germline CDR1 is LNHDA and CDR2 is SQIVND (reference sequence). CDR3 amino acids: CASLDFYGEQFF. CDR3 sequence (DNA): TGTGCCAGCCTTGACTTTTACGGTGAGCAGTTCTTC. The variable domain in full, with the rest retrieved from reference TRBV19 and TRBJ2-1, is DGGITQSPKYLFRKEGQNVTLSCEQNLNHDAMYWYRQDPGQGLRLIYYSQIVNDFQKGDIAEGYSVSREKKESFPLTVTSAQKNPTAFYLCASLDFYGEQFFGPGTRLTVL.

The J gene is TRBJ1-1, the V gene TRBV6-5; no firm D call. The CDR3 covers 13 residues. V dropped 2 bases and J dropped 3 bases, with 7 bases sitting between them. CDR1 is MNHEY and CDR2 is SVGAGI in the germline V gene. Here the CDR3 reads CASSYRVYTEAFF. For the CDR3, the DNA is TGTGCCAGCAGTTACCGGGTTTACACTGAAGCTTTCTTT.

The chain has TRBV6-1 and TRBJ2-7; D might be TRBD1 (5 bases). V was cut by 8 bases and J by 6 bases, with 17 bases left in between. The germline V gene has CDR1 MNHNS and CDR2 SASEGT. This CDR3 comprises 13 residues. The CDR3 nucleotides read TGTGCCAGCCCGGGCGCAGGGCTCCTCGAGCAGTACTTC. Protein sequence: CASPGAGLLEQYF.

In regard to this clone: An end of the junction does not agree with germline; a read error may underlie this. The V gene is TRBV7-9, the J gene TRBJ1-2; D call uncertain. This CDR3 comprises 14 residues. The germline V gene has CDR1 SEHNR and CDR2 FQNEAQ (reference sequence). In DNA form, the CDR3 reads TGTTCCAGCAGCCTTGCTACGGCTAACTATGGCTACACCTTC. Translating gives CSSSLATANYGYTF. Based on the CDR3 plus reference TRBV7-9 and TRBJ1-2, the full variable domain is DTGVSQNPRHKITKRGQNVTFRCDPISEHNRLYWYRQTLGQGPEFLTYFQNEAQLEKSRLLSDRFSAERPKGSFSTLEIQRTEQGDSAMYLCSSSLATANYGYTFGSGTRLTVV.

The rearrangement uses TRBV6-6 and TRBJ2-5; 8 nucleotides line up with TRBD1. The junction had 11 bases not matched to a gene; V was cut back by 7 bases and J by 7 bases. This CDR3 spans 14 amino acids. Germline V gene lookup returns CDR1 MNHNY and CDR2 SVGAGI (reference sequence). As DNA, the CDR3 is TGTGCCAGCACCCCAGACAGGGGCTTTGTGACCCAGTACTTC. Residues: CASTPDRGFVTQYF.

The chain has TRBV7-9 and TRBJ2-7; 10 nucleotides agree with TRBD1. The CDR3 sequence is 13 residues long. The J segment lost 6 bases and the V segment lost 5 bases, leaving 4 bases of the junction unmatched. Per the germline V gene, CDR1 is SEHNR and CDR2 is FQNEAQ (reference sequence). CDR3 sequence: CASSHGTGVEQYF. The CDR3 nucleotides read TGTGCCAGCAGCCACGGGACAGGGGTCGAGCAGTACTTC.

The chain is built from TRBV5-3 and TRBJ2-7; tentative D call: TRBD2 (5 bases). TRBV5-3 carries the ORF label, with uncertain function. With 4 bases removed from V and 6 bases from J, the gap between germline ends came to 11 bases. This CDR3 region has 12 residues. The CDR3 bases are TGTGCCAGAAGCCCGGGGTCAACCGAGCAGTACTTC. Its translation is CARSPGSTEQYF.

The chain recombines TRBV9 with TRBJ2-3; D is ambiguous. The CDR3 extends over 13 amino acids. Germline CDR1 and CDR2: SGDLS and YYNGEE. V lost 1 base to trimming and J lost 2 bases, with 5 bases between them. The CDR3 here is CASSVLSTDTQYF. The DNA for the CDR3 is TGTGCCAGCAGCGTACTTTCCACAGATACGCAGTATTTT.

This chain joins TRBV28 and TRBJ2-7; D remains unclear. V lost 3 bases, J lost 5 bases, and 14 bases lay in between. The CDR3 has 14 residues. Germline V lookup: CDR1 MDHEN, CDR2 SYDVKM. Here the CDR3 reads CASSFRTSPHEQYF. In DNA, the CDR3 is TGTGCCAGCAGTTTTAGAACTTCTCCCCACGAGCAGTACTTC.

The chain uses TRBV5-1 and TRBJ2-2; D gene ambiguous. The germline gives CDR1 SGHRS, CDR2 YFSETQ. V gave up 0 bases and J gave up 5 bases, with 8 bases separating them. CDR3 length: 14 residues. CDR3 sequence (DNA): TGCGCCAGCAGCTTGGCGGCGGTAACCGGGGAGCTGTTTTTT. Translated: CASSLAAVTGELFF.

The V and J genes are TRBV11-2 and TRBJ2-1; TRBD1 is a possible D gene (5 bases). Germline loops: CDR1 SGHAT, CDR2 FQNNGV. V was cut by 1 base and J by 8 bases, with 6 bases left in between. The CDR3 runs to 12 residues. CDR3 nucleotide sequence: TGTGCCAGCAGCTTAGTAGGGGATGAGCAGTTCTTC. This codes for CASSLVGDEQFF.

With regard to this clone: A junction end diverges from the germline sequence, so it may reflect a read error. This rearrangement joins TRBV7-9 to TRBJ1-1, with 9 bases fitting TRBD1. In germline, CDR1 is SEHNR, CDR2 FQNEAQ (reference sequence). This CDR3 region has 13 residues. CDR3 region: CSSRWTGDTEAFF. The CDR3 DNA reads TGTTCCAGCAGATGGACAGGGGACACTGAAGCTTTCTTT. Together with reference TRBV7-9 and TRBJ1-1, the CDR3 gives the full variable domain: DTGVSQNPRHKITKRGQNVTFRCDPISEHNRLYWYRQTLGQGPEFLTYFQNEAQLEKSRLLSDRFSAERPKGSFSTLEIQRTEQGDSAMYLCSSRWTGDTEAFFGQGTRLTVV.